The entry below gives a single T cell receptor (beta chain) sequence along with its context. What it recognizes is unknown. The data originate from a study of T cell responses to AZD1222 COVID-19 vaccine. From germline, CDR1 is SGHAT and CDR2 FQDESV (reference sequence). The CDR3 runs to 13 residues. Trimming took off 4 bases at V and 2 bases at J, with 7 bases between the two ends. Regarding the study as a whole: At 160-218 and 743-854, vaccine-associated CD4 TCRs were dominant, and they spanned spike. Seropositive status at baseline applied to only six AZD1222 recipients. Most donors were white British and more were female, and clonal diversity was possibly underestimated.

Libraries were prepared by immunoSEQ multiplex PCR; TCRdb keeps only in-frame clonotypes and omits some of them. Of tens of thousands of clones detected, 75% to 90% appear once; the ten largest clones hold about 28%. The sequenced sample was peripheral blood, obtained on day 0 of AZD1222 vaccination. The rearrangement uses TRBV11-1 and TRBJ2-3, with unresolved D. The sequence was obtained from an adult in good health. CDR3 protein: CASSSAITDTQYF. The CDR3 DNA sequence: TGTGCCAGCAGCTCCGCTATCACAGATACGCAGTATTTT.